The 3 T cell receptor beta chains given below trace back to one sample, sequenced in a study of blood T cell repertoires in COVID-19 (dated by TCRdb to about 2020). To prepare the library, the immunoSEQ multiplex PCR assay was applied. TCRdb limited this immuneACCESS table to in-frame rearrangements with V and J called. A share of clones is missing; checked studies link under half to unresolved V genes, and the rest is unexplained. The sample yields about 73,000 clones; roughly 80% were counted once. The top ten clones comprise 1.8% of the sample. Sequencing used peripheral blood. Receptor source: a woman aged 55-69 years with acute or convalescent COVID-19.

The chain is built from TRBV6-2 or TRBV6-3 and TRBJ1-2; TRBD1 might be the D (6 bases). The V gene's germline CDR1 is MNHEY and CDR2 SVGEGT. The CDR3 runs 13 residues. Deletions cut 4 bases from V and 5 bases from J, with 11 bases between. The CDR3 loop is CASSWTEGYGYTF. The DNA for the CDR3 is TGTGCCAGCAGTTGGACAGAAGGGTATGGCTACACCTTC.

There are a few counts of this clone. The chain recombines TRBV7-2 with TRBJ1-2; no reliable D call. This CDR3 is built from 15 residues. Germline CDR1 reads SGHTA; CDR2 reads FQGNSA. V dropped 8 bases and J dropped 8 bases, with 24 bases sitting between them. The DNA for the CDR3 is TGTGCCAGCGGATCCGAGTTTCTGAACTCGGGAGGCTACACCTTC. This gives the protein CASGSEFLNSGGYTF.

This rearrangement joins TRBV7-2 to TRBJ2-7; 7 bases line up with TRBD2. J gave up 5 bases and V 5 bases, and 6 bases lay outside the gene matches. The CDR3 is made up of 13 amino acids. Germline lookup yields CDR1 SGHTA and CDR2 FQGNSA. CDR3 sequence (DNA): TGTGCCAGCAGCCCCTCCCGGGAGGACGAGCAGTACTTC. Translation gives CASSPSREDEQYF.